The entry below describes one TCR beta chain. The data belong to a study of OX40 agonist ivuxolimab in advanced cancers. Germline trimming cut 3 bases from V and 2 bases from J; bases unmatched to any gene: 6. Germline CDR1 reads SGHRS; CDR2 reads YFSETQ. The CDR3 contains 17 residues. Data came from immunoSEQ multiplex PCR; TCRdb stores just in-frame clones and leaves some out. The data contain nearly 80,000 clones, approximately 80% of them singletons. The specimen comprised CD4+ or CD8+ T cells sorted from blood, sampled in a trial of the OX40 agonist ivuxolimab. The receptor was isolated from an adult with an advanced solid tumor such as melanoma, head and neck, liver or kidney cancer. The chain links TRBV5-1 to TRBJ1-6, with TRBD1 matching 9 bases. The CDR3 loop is CASSSLDRGTYNSPLHF. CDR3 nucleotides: TGCGCCAGCAGCTCCCTGGACAGGGGAACCTATAATTCACCCCTCCACTTT.